A selection of T cell receptor beta chains follows, all from one sample in a study of T cell changes during pregnancy in multiple sclerosis. TCRdb keeps only in-frame clones here, not all; method: immunoSEQ multiplex PCR. The table lists about 39,000 clones, about 88% of them singletons. Material: CD8+ T cells from peripheral blood mononuclear cells, obtained in the first trimester of pregnancy. The receptors shown here come from a female donor with multiple sclerosis, enrolled in a pregnancy study. Each CDR3 is given with its conserved first and last residue. Fields, in order: CDR3 length, clone size, D gene, J gene, V gene, CDR3 protein, CDR3 DNA. A D gene is named only where the DNA matches it firmly. Not every row has a clone size; where given, it reads once, few, many or a size class.

>18|.|TRBD2|TRBJ2-2|TRBV27
CASSLSPASGGPTGELFF
TGTGCCAGCAGTTTAAGTCCGGCTAGCGGGGGCCCCACCGGGGAGCTGTTTTTT
>19|.|TRBD2|TRBJ2-7|TRBV4-1
CASSLQEGGNPLLGYEQYF
TGCGCCAGCAGCCTCCAGGAGGGAGGGAATCCACTATTGGGGTACGAGCAGTACTTC
>14|.|.|TRBJ1-3|TRBV9
CASSEPGSGNTIYF
TGTGCCAGCAGCGAACCAGGCTCTGGAAACACCATATATTTT
>18|medium-sized|.|TRBJ1-6|TRBV4-2
CASSQESTGGGYNSPLHF
TGTGCCAGCAGCCAAGAGAGCACGGGGGGTGGCTATAATTCACCCCTCCACTTT
>15|.|.|TRBJ1-2|TRBV11-2
CASSLRAGSYYGYTF
TGTGCCAGCAGCTTACGCGCGGGCAGCTACTATGGCTACACCTTC
>16|.|TRBD1|TRBJ1-1|TRBV9
CASSVARTGMNTEAFF
TGTGCCAGCAGCGTAGCCCGGACAGGAATGAACACTGAAGCTTTCTTT
>13|.|.|TRBJ2-3|TRBV27
CASSISNWDTQYF
TGTGCCAGCAGTATCTCTAACTGGGATACGCAGTATTTT
>14|.|.|TRBJ1-4|TRBV25-1
CASSVRGTSEKLFF
TGTGCCAGCAGTGTAAGGGGCACATCTGAAAAACTGTTTTTT
>19|.|TRBD2|TRBJ2-7|TRBV5-8
CASSPYGRQEISGQYEQYF
TGTGCCAGCAGCCCATACGGGCGTCAGGAGATTAGCGGGCAGTACGAGCAGTACTTC
>18|.|TRBD1|TRBJ2-5|TRBV5-1
CASSLVGPGQGSEETQYF
TGCGCCAGCAGCTTGGTTGGTCCGGGACAGGGTTCAGAAGAGACCCAGTACTTC
>16|.|.|TRBJ1-1|TRBV11-1
CASSLLGTLRNTEAFF
TGTGCCAGCAGCTTGTTGGGGACTCTAAGGAACACTGAAGCTTTCTTT
>13|.|.|TRBJ2-3|TRBV11-2
CASSVYQGNTQYF
TGTGCCAGCAGCGTCTACCAGGGGAACACGCAGTATTTT
>17|.|.|TRBJ2-3|TRBV9
CASSFRRTEPAEDTQYF
TGTGCCAGCAGCTTCAGACGCACCGAACCGGCGGAGGATACGCAGTATTTT
>13|.|.|TRBJ1-1|TRBV2
CARSPQGRPEAFF
TGTGCCAGGTCGCCACAGGGAAGGCCTGAAGCTTTCTTT
>15|few|TRBD1|TRBJ2-3|TRBV6-1
CASSGQGASSDTQYF
TGTGCCAGCAGTGGACAGGGGGCTTCTTCAGATACGCAGTATTTT
>15|.|.|TRBJ2-7|TRBV7-2
CASSLGGGVTYEQYF
TGTGCCAGCAGCTTGGGTGGAGGGGTAACCTACGAGCAGTACTTC
>16|.|TRBD1|TRBJ2-6|TRBV5-6
CASSFQGDSGANVLTF
TGTGCCAGCAGCTTTCAGGGGGACTCTGGGGCCAACGTCCTGACTTTC
>15|.|TRBD1|TRBJ1-4|TRBV9
CASNQGEATNEKLFF
TGTGCCAGCAATCAGGGGGAGGCAACTAATGAAAAACTGTTTTTT
>15|.|.|TRBJ2-7|TRBV4-1
CASSQAGDASYEQYF
TGCGCCAGCAGCCAAGCAGGGGACGCCTCCTACGAGCAGTACTTC
>14|.|TRBD1|TRBJ2-7|TRBV5-1
CASSWTGGSYEQYF
TGCGCCAGCAGCTGGACAGGGGGCTCCTACGAGCAGTACTTC
>14|.|.|TRBJ2-5|TRBV4-3
CASSPRGWQETQYF
TGCGCCAGCAGCCCCCGAGGATGGCAGGAGACCCAGTACTTC
>14|.|TRBD1|TRBJ1-1|TRBV6-5
CASTGTGPNTEAFF
TGTGCCAGCACCGGGACAGGCCCGAACACTGAAGCTTTCTTT
>13|.|.|TRBJ2-7|TRBV15
CATSSDTLYEQYF
TGTGCCACCAGCAGTGACACTCTCTACGAGCAGTACTTC
>18|.|TRBD1|TRBJ1-4|TRBV19
CASSPRQGVLATNEKLFF
TGTGCCAGTAGCCCCCGACAGGGTGTGCTTGCAACTAATGAAAAACTGTTTTTT
>13|.|.|TRBJ2-3|TRBV6-6
CASRADSADTQYF
TGTGCCAGCAGAGCCGACTCGGCAGATACGCAGTATTTT
>16|.|TRBD1|TRBJ1-6|TRBV5-6
CASSLEGTGGGSPLHF
TGTGCCAGCAGCTTGGAAGGGACAGGGGGCGGTTCACCCCTCCACTTT